These T cell receptor beta chains were read from a single sample in a study of cytomegalovirus exposure and HLA in healthy donors. Clones were read by immunoSEQ multiplex PCR, and TCRdb kept only the in-frame ones, dropping some. The sample carries about 160,000 clones, 70% to 80% recorded once. The sequenced sample consisted of PBMCs. The receptors here all came from a human donor in good health. Each CDR3 is given with its conserved first and last residue. Fields, in order: clone size, D gene, J gene, V gene, CDR3 protein, CDR3 DNA. A D gene is named only where the DNA matches it firmly. Clone size is shown for a subset of rows, as once, few, many or a class of expanded clone.

clone size: once
D gene: TRBD2
J gene: TRBJ2-7
V gene: TRBV9
CDR3 protein: CASSVAITSGIDEQYF
CDR3 DNA: TGTGCCAGCAGCGTAGCTATCACTAGCGGTATCGACGAGCAGTACTTC

clone size: NA
D gene: TRBD1
J gene: TRBJ1-5
V gene: TRBV19
CDR3 protein: CASRPRAGTGGNQPQHF
CDR3 DNA: TGTGCCAGTAGGCCCCGGGCCGGGACAGGGGGCAATCAGCCCCAGCATTTT

clone size: NA
D gene: NA
J gene: TRBJ1-1
V gene: TRBV6-6
CDR3 protein: CASSYGPSIDTEAFF
CDR3 DNA: TGTGCCAGCAGTTATGGTCCGAGTATCGACACTGAAGCTTTCTTT

clone size: NA
D gene: NA
J gene: TRBJ2-1
V gene: TRBV25-1
CDR3 protein: CASSEYWRNDEQFF
CDR3 DNA: TGTGCCAGCAGTGAATATTGGCGGAACGATGAGCAGTTCTTC

clone size: NA
D gene: TRBD2
J gene: TRBJ2-1
V gene: TRBV18
CDR3 protein: CASSPLLAGRSSYNEQFF
CDR3 DNA: TGTGCCAGCTCACCACTTCTAGCGGGGAGGAGCTCCTACAATGAGCAGTTCTTC

clone size: NA
D gene: NA
J gene: TRBJ2-3
V gene: TRBV6-5
CDR3 protein: CASSYSDTKTDTQYF
CDR3 DNA: TGTGCCAGCAGTTACTCGGACACTAAAACAGATACGCAGTATTTT

clone size: NA
D gene: NA
J gene: TRBJ2-5
V gene: TRBV27
CDR3 protein: CASSLSYRVRETQYF
CDR3 DNA: TGTGCCAGCAGTTTATCGTACAGGGTAAGAGAGACCCAGTACTTC

clone size: NA
D gene: TRBD1
J gene: TRBJ1-5
V gene: TRBV28
CDR3 protein: CASSVSTGAQPQHF
CDR3 DNA: TGTGCCAGCAGTGTCTCGACAGGGGCTCAGCCCCAGCATTTT

clone size: few
D gene: TRBD1
J gene: TRBJ1-2
V gene: TRBV5-1
CDR3 protein: CASSLEGTGATGGYTF
CDR3 DNA: TGCGCCAGCAGCTTGGAAGGGACAGGGGCCACCGGAGGCTACACCTTC

clone size: NA
D gene: TRBD2
J gene: TRBJ2-7
V gene: TRBV6-5
CDR3 protein: CASSYGTSGSREQYF
CDR3 DNA: TGTGCCAGCAGTTACGGGACTAGCGGGAGTCGTGAGCAGTACTTC

clone size: few
D gene: NA
J gene: TRBJ2-1
V gene: TRBV4-2
CDR3 protein: CASSQVKAVDNEQFF
CDR3 DNA: TGTGCCAGCAGCCAAGTAAAAGCGGTCGACAATGAGCAGTTCTTC

clone size: NA
D gene: NA
J gene: TRBJ2-7
V gene: TRBV7-2
CDR3 protein: CASSTRSYEQYF
CDR3 DNA: TGTGCCAGCAGCACTAGGTCCTACGAGCAGTACTTC

clone size: NA
D gene: TRBD1
J gene: TRBJ2-1
V gene: TRBV4-3
CDR3 protein: CASSQYRGSNEQFF
CDR3 DNA: TGCGCCAGCAGCCAATACAGGGGTTCGAATGAGCAGTTCTTC

clone size: NA
D gene: NA
J gene: TRBJ1-6
V gene: TRBV6-6
CDR3 protein: CASSYPRARGDSPLHF
CDR3 DNA: TGTGCCAGCAGTTATCCTCGGGCCCGGGGGGATTCACCCCTCCACTTT

clone size: NA
D gene: NA
J gene: TRBJ2-5
V gene: TRBV4-1
CDR3 protein: CASSQDGVGGETQYF
CDR3 DNA: TGCGCCAGCAGCCAAGATGGGGTCGGGGGAGAGACCCAGTACTTC

clone size: few
D gene: NA
J gene: TRBJ2-7
V gene: TRBV7-9
CDR3 protein: CASSSLSGVGQIHYEQYF
CDR3 DNA: TGTGCCAGCAGCTCTCTGTCTGGTGTAGGACAGATCCACTACGAGCAGTACTTC

clone size: NA
D gene: NA
J gene: TRBJ2-7
V gene: TRBV14
CDR3 protein: CASSQVAAAFLYEQYF
CDR3 DNA: TGTGCCAGCAGCCAAGTGGCGGCTGCTTTCCTTTACGAGCAGTACTTC

clone size: NA
D gene: TRBD2
J gene: TRBJ2-7
V gene: TRBV7-3
CDR3 protein: CASSFSGSSGEQYF
CDR3 DNA: TGTGCCAGCAGTTTTAGCGGGAGTAGTGGCGAGCAGTACTTC

clone size: NA
D gene: TRBD1
J gene: TRBJ2-5
V gene: TRBV7-8
CDR3 protein: CASSRGQGVETQYF
CDR3 DNA: TGTGCCAGCAGCCGAGGACAGGGAGTAGAGACCCAGTACTTC

clone size: NA
D gene: TRBD2
J gene: TRBJ2-1
V gene: TRBV7-9
CDR3 protein: CASSSQRGYNEQFF
CDR3 DNA: TGTGCCAGCAGCTCTCAGCGGGGATACAATGAGCAGTTCTTC

clone size: few
D gene: TRBD1
J gene: TRBJ1-4
V gene: TRBV7-8
CDR3 protein: CASSLELGQGNEKLFF
CDR3 DNA: TGTGCCAGCAGCTTAGAATTGGGACAGGGGAATGAAAAACTGTTTTTT

clone size: few
D gene: NA
J gene: TRBJ2-7
V gene: TRBV14
CDR3 protein: CASSAHPYEQYF
CDR3 DNA: TGTGCCAGCAGTGCACATCCCTACGAGCAGTACTTC

clone size: NA
D gene: TRBD2
J gene: TRBJ2-7
V gene: TRBV6-5
CDR3 protein: CASSTSGTYEQYF
CDR3 DNA: TGTGCCAGCAGCACTAGCGGGACTTACGAGCAGTACTTC

clone size: NA
D gene: TRBD2
J gene: TRBJ2-5
V gene: TRBV7-7
CDR3 protein: CASSPGGGRETQYF
CDR3 DNA: TGTGCCAGCAGCCCGGGGGGGGGCCGGGAGACCCAGTACTTC

clone size: NA
D gene: NA
J gene: TRBJ2-5
V gene: TRBV4-2
CDR3 protein: CASSQDRGGVETQYF
CDR3 DNA: TGTGCCAGCAGCCAAGATAGGGGTGGGGTTGAGACCCAGTACTTC

clone size: NA
D gene: TRBD1
J gene: TRBJ2-2
V gene: TRBV2
CDR3 protein: CASSQTGQGVSTGELFF
CDR3 DNA: TGTGCCAGCAGTCAGACGGGACAGGGGGTTTCCACCGGGGAGCTGTTTTTT

clone size: NA
D gene: NA
J gene: TRBJ2-7
V gene: TRBV28
CDR3 protein: CASSYNSGYEQYF
CDR3 DNA: TGTGCCAGCAGTTATAATAGCGGCTACGAGCAGTACTTC

clone size: NA
D gene: TRBD1
J gene: TRBJ2-1
V gene: TRBV9
CDR3 protein: CASSVDRGSGNEQFF
CDR3 DNA: TGTGCCAGCAGCGTAGACAGGGGGTCGGGTAATGAGCAGTTCTTC

clone size: NA
D gene: TRBD2
J gene: TRBJ2-4
V gene: TRBV25-1
CDR3 protein: CASTGGGTSGSTNIQYF
CDR3 DNA: TGTGCCAGCACCGGAGGGGGGACTAGCGGGAGTACGAACATTCAGTACTTC

clone size: NA
D gene: NA
J gene: TRBJ2-7
V gene: TRBV6-5
CDR3 protein: CASSYLPGGAGEQYF
CDR3 DNA: TGTGCCAGCAGTTACCTCCCTGGGGGGGCGGGCGAGCAGTACTTC

clone size: once
D gene: NA
J gene: TRBJ1-1
V gene: TRBV27
CDR3 protein: CASSLAYMNTEAFF
CDR3 DNA: TGTGCCAGCAGTTTGGCATACATGAACACTGAAGCTTTCTTT

clone size: few
D gene: TRBD1
J gene: TRBJ1-3
V gene: TRBV2
CDR3 protein: CASSGQAGNTIYF
CDR3 DNA: TGTGCCAGCAGCGGACAGGCTGGAAACACCATATATTTT

clone size: NA
D gene: NA
J gene: TRBJ1-5
V gene: TRBV13
CDR3 protein: CASSLGLNQPQHF
CDR3 DNA: TGTGCCAGCAGCTTAGGTCTCAATCAGCCCCAGCATTTT

clone size: NA
D gene: TRBD1
J gene: TRBJ1-6
V gene: TRBV19
CDR3 protein: CASSAGTGKGSPLHF
CDR3 DNA: TGTGCCAGTAGTGCTGGGACAGGGAAAGGATCACCCCTCCACTTT

clone size: NA
D gene: TRBD2
J gene: TRBJ2-1
V gene: TRBV5-1
CDR3 protein: CASSDGTSGGAFNEQFF
CDR3 DNA: TGCGCCAGCAGCGATGGGACTAGCGGGGGGGCTTTTAATGAGCAGTTCTTC

clone size: NA
D gene: TRBD2
J gene: TRBJ2-5
V gene: TRBV7-2
CDR3 protein: CASSFSSGRAGETQYF
CDR3 DNA: TGTGCCAGCAGCTTTTCTAGCGGGAGGGCCGGGGAGACCCAGTACTTC

clone size: NA
D gene: NA
J gene: TRBJ2-7
V gene: TRBV6-1
CDR3 protein: CASTRRGRYEQYF
CDR3 DNA: TGTGCCAGCACCAGAAGGGGTAGATACGAGCAGTACTTC

clone size: NA
D gene: NA
J gene: TRBJ2-3
V gene: TRBV4-1
CDR3 protein: CASSLSDSSNTDTQYF
CDR3 DNA: TGCGCCAGCAGTCTATCTGACAGCTCAAACACAGATACGCAGTATTTT

clone size: NA
D gene: NA
J gene: TRBJ2-5
V gene: TRBV7-6
CDR3 protein: CASSSRKETQYF
CDR3 DNA: TGTGCCAGCAGCTCGCGAAAAGAGACCCAGTACTTC

clone size: NA
D gene: NA
J gene: TRBJ1-2
V gene: TRBV6-5
CDR3 protein: CASSYEGDGYTF
CDR3 DNA: TGTGCCAGCAGTTACGAGGGAGACGGCTACACCTTC

clone size: NA
D gene: TRBD1
J gene: TRBJ1-2
V gene: TRBV6-6
CDR3 protein: CASSPPTGGDYGYTF
CDR3 DNA: TGTGCCAGCAGTCCACCGACAGGGGGGGACTATGGCTACACCTTC

clone size: NA
D gene: TRBD1
J gene: TRBJ2-7
V gene: TRBV18
CDR3 protein: CASSLTGGEGEQYF
CDR3 DNA: TGTGCCAGCTCACTGACAGGGGGCGAAGGAGAGCAGTACTTC

clone size: NA
D gene: NA
J gene: TRBJ2-5
V gene: TRBV20-1
CDR3 protein: CSAGPQETQYF
CDR3 DNA: TGCAGTGCTGGGCCCCAAGAGACCCAGTACTTC

clone size: NA
D gene: NA
J gene: TRBJ1-1
V gene: TRBV18
CDR3 protein: CASSPPAGHEAFF
CDR3 DNA: TGTGCCAGCTCACCACCCGCTGGCCATGAAGCTTTCTTT

clone size: once
D gene: NA
J gene: TRBJ2-5
V gene: TRBV11-2
CDR3 protein: CASSLDQQETQYF
CDR3 DNA: TGTGCCAGCAGCTTAGACCAACAAGAGACCCAGTACTTC

clone size: once
D gene: TRBD1
J gene: TRBJ2-1
V gene: TRBV16
CDR3 protein: CASSQVTGGSSYNEQFF
CDR3 DNA: TGTGCCAGCAGCCAAGTTACAGGGGGTAGCTCCTACAATGAGCAGTTCTTC